Each of the 5 T cell receptor beta chains below was sequenced from the same sample in a study of cytotoxic CD8 clonotypes in ibrutinib-treated CLL (dated by TCRdb to about 2021). The time point tag for this specimen amounts to: roughly 2 years on ibrutinib. Library method: the immunoSEQ multiplex PCR assay. Drawn from immuneACCESS, this table holds only the in-frame rearrangements with V and J called that TCRdb kept. Clones are partly lost; checked studies trace under half to an unresolved V gene and leave the rest unexplained. This sample lists 100,000 to 150,000 clones; 70% to 90% were detected once. Of the sample, over 2% is held by the ten largest clones. The material was PBMCs, obtained after 24 months of ibrutinib treatment. The receptors come from a human donor with chronic lymphocytic leukemia.

Here the CDR3 DNA reads TGTGCCAGCAGCTTAGAAGGGGCCGGACGCACAGATACGCAGTATTTT. Its protein is CASSLEGAGRTDTQYF. V gene TRBV7-8 combines with J gene TRBJ2-3, with D perhaps matching TRBD1 (5 bases). Germline CDR1 is SGHVS and CDR2 is FQNEAQ. This CDR3 has 16 residues. V was trimmed by 1 base and J by 1 base, leaving 12 bases between them.

The V call is TRBV6-5, the J call TRBJ1-5; TRBD1 agrees at 9 bases. This CDR3 has 15 amino acids. Trimming at V came to 6 bases and at J to 6 bases, leaving 9 bases not matched to a gene. Germline CDR1 reads MNHEY; CDR2 reads SVGAGI. The CDR3, as DNA: TGTGCCAGCAGCCCCGGAGGGACAGGGAGTCAGCCCCAGCATTTT. It encodes CASSPGGTGSQPQHF.

This clone has only one observation. The chain employs TRBV7-2 and TRBJ2-1, with D perhaps matching TRBD2 (5 bases). Germline V gives CDR1 SGHTA, CDR2 FQGNSA. With 3 bases removed from V and 9 bases from J, the gap between germline ends came to 9 bases. CDR3 length: 12 amino acids. CDR3 protein: CASSLRVGEQFF. CDR3 DNA sequence: TGTGCCAGCAGCTTGAGGGTCGGTGAGCAGTTCTTC.

The chain links TRBV6-5 to TRBJ1-1; possibly TRBD1 for D (6 bases). The CDR3 has 14 residues. V lost 6 bases to trimming and J lost 8 bases, with 19 bases between them. Germline V CDR1 and CDR2: MNHEY, SVGAGI. The CDR3 DNA reads as TGTGCCAGCAGACTCGCCGGGACACCTAACGAAGCTTTCTTT. Its translation: CASRLAGTPNEAFF.

The chain carries TRBV6-1 and TRBJ1-5, with D perhaps TRBD1 (6 bases). V lost 2 bases and J lost 5, with 10 bases in between. The germline V gene encodes CDR1 MNHNS and CDR2 SASEGT. This CDR3 has 14 residues. The CDR3 loop reads CASSERGADQPQHF. The DNA for the CDR3 is TGTGCCAGCAGTGAACGGGGGGCCGATCAGCCCCAGCATTTT.